Given below is one T cell receptor beta chain in context. This specimen belongs to a study of early T cells in non-severe SARS-CoV-2 infection. Study-wide background: Investigators sequenced bulk RNA drawn from unsorted whole blood, and chains remained unpaired.

TCRdb called the 5' RACE reads again in MiXCR, with one record for every CDR3 protein. The table has around 53,000 distinct CDR3 sequences, around 10% seen once. This receptor was taken from an adult who was a healthcare worker with PCR-confirmed SARS-CoV-2 infection or an uninfected control (not recorded which). The sample consisted of whole blood.

Written as DNA, the CDR3 is TGTGCCAGTAGTATCCCCGGGACTCTTAGGACCGGGGAGCTGTTTTTT. It translates to CASSIPGTLRTGELFF. The chain links TRBV19 to TRBJ2-2; tentatively, D is TRBD2 (6 bases). Germline CDR1 is LNHDA and CDR2 is SQIVND (reference sequence). The V end lost 3 bases, the J end lost 5 bases, and 16 bases lay between the germline ends. This CDR3 is 16 amino acids long.